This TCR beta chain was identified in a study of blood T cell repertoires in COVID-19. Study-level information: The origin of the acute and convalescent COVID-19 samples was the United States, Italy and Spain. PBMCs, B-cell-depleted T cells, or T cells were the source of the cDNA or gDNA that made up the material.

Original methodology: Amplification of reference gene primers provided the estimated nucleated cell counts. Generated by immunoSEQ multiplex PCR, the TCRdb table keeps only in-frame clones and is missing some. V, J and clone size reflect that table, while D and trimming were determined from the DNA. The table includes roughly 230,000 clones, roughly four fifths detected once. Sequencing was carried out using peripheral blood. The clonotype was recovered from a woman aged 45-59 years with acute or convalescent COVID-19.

DNA for the CDR3: TGTGCCAGCAGCGTAACATTCTATGGCTACACCTTC. It specifies CASSVTFYGYTF. This chain links TRBV6-5 with TRBJ1-2; D not resolved. The CDR3 length is 12 residues. Trimming stripped 6 bases from V and 4 bases from J, with 9 bases between. The germline gives CDR1 MNHEY, CDR2 SVGAGI.